This T cell receptor beta chain is from a study of cytomegalovirus exposure and HLA in healthy donors. Study-level results: Diagnosis of cytomegalovirus status made by the classifier reportedly showed high specificity and sensitivity. Roughly even sequencing depth across donors was the assumption behind the presence/absence analyses.

There were likely unrecorded immune exposures, though donors were nominally healthy when sampled. Germline V gene data show CDR1 as LNHDA and CDR2 as SQIVND (reference sequence). Trimming left V 3 bases short and J 0 bases short, with 5 bases between. This CDR3 has 14 residues. Concerning this clone itself: What it binds is unknown.

With 60 Vbeta and 13 Jbeta primers, the PCR was carried out. Data came from immunoSEQ multiplex PCR; TCRdb stores just in-frame clones and leaves some out. Among roughly 150,000 clones listed, around 86% were seen once. The chain is built from TRBV19 and TRBJ1-4; D is ambiguous. This sequence was found in a male donor in good health and CMV-seronegative. The sample comprised PBMCs. CDR3 DNA sequence: TGTGCCAGTAGTATCTCTACAACTAATGAAAAACTGTTTTTT. Its protein product is CASSISTTNEKLFF. The full variable domain, with the rest looked up from reference TRBV19 and TRBJ1-4, is DGGITQSPKYLFRKEGQNVTLSCEQNLNHDAMYWYRQDPGQGLRLIYYSQIVNDFQKGDIAEGYSVSREKKESFPLTVTSAQKNPTAFYLCASSISTTNEKLFFGSGTQLSVL.